This T cell receptor (beta chain) was identified during a study of identical twins. The table lists this clonotype with many counts. Its matching antigen is unknown. Study-wide results and limits: Out-of-frame alpha sequences common to twins exhibited an excess of low generation probability. Analyses of zero insertions could be partly confounded by invariant MAIT and iNKT cells.

J gave up 6 bases and V 7 bases, and 21 bases lay outside the gene matches. Germline V lookup: CDR1 SGHTA, CDR2 FQGNSA. The CDR3 totals 18 residues. Each CDR3 protein is one row after TCRdb ran MiXCR on the 5' RACE reads. The sample has around 95,000 distinct CDR3 sequences, 5.5% to 7% seen once. Sample: memory T cells sorted from blood. The receptor was derived from a woman aged 45-60 years in good health. This chain connects TRBV7-2 to TRBJ2-1, with 7 positions matching TRBD2. In DNA, the CDR3 is TGTGCCAGCACCATAACGCGGCCTAGCGGACTGGAATCCAATGAGCAGTTCTTC. This encodes CASTITRPSGLESNEQFF.